This TCR beta chain came from a study of blood T cell repertoires in COVID-19. Study background: In each case, the material was cDNA or gDNA derived from T cells, B-cell-depleted T cells, or PBMCs.

Data came from immunoSEQ multiplex PCR; TCRdb stores just in-frame clones and leaves some out. The sample contains 250,000 or so clones, around 90% of which appear only once. Trimming took 3 bases from V and 5 from J, leaving 8 bases between them. The CDR3 spans 13 residues. Germline V gives CDR1 LGHNA, CDR2 YNFKEQ. Sequencing was carried out using peripheral blood. The source of this sequence is a young man with COVID-19, enrolled during active disease. This chain uses TRBV4-2 with TRBJ1-5; D possibly corresponds to TRBD1 (5 bases). CDR3 in amino acids: CASSQGGDQPQHF. CDR3 nucleotides: TGTGCCAGCAGCCAGGGGGGGGATCAGCCCCAGCATTTT.